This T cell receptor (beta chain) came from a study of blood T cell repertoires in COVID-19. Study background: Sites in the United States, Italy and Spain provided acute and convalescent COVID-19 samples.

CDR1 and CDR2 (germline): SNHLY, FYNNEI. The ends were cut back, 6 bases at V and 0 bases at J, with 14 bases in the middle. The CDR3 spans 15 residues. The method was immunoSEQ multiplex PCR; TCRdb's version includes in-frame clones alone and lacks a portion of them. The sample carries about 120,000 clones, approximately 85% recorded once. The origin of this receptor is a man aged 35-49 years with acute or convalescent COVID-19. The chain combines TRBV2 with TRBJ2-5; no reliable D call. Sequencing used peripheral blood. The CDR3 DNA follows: TGTGCCAGCAGCTTTCTAACAGCAAACCAAGAGACCCAGTACTTC. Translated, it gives CASSFLTANQETQYF.